The sequence of this TCR beta chain was determined in a study of Ad26.COV2.S vaccination and SARS-CoV-2 variants. Profiled with immunoSEQ multiplex PCR; TCRdb holds only in-frame clones, not every one. The table lists 350,000 to 600,000 clones, nearly 90% of them singletons. This sample's treatment: around 19 received Ad26.COV2.S at low or high dose, single or two shots; 5 received placebo; per-sample allocation not given. Specimen acquisition occurred on day 63 following the initial vaccine or placebo injection. Looked up from germline, CDR1 is LGHNA and CDR2 is YNFKEQ. V trimming: 0 bases; J trimming: 7 bases; junction bases outside the gene matches: 4. CDR3 length: 16 residues.

The chain couples TRBV4-2 to TRBJ1-6, with TRBD1 matching 9 bases. Sequencing was performed on peripheral blood, taken in a trial of Ad26.COV2.S vaccine versus placebo. This TCR derives from a person between 18 and 65 years old who received the Ad26.COV2.S COVID-19 vaccine or a placebo. Here the CDR3 reads CASSQDLGTGNSPLHF. DNA of the CDR3: TGTGCCAGCAGCCAAGATCTTGGGACAGGGAATTCACCCCTCCACTTT.